This T cell receptor beta chain was sequenced in a study of T cell responses to AZD1222 COVID-19 vaccine. General study points: No day 14 peak samples; only post-peak repertoires were characterized. There were vaccine-associated CD4 TCRs across spike, dominant at 160-218 and 743-854.

Assay: immunoSEQ multiplex PCR; the TCRdb copy retains only in-frame clones and omits some. The sample has about 170,000 clones; approximately 90% are singletons. Concerning this clone itself: Antigen unknown.

The germline CDR1 and CDR2 sequences are SGHDT and YYEEEE. J was trimmed by 4 bases and V by 4 bases; bases with no gene match: 16. The CDR3 has 17 amino acids. The sequencing used peripheral blood, collected on day 0 of AZD1222 vaccination. The V gene is TRBV5-6, the J gene TRBJ1-1; 7 nucleotides align to TRBD1. This TCR was sampled from an adult in good health. CDR3: CASSLGTVLTGGTEAFF. The CDR3, as DNA: TGTGCCAGCAGCCTAGGGACAGTCCTTACGGGAGGCACTGAAGCTTTCTTT.